Listed below are T cell receptor beta chains from one sample, sequenced in a study of cytomegalovirus exposure and HLA in healthy donors. TCRdb keeps only in-frame clones here, not all; method: immunoSEQ multiplex PCR. The data hold some 150,000 clones, with around 84% observed a single time. Source material: PBMCs. Receptors originate from a woman between 18 and 29 years old in good health and CMV-seronegative. CDR3s include the opening cysteine and the closing phenylalanine or tryptophan. Fields, in order: J gene, D gene, V gene, clone size, CDR3 protein, CDR3 DNA. The D gene is left open where the match is weak. The listing skips clone size in some rows; elsewhere it reads once, few, many or a size class.

J: TRBJ1-5
D: TRBD1
V: TRBV25-1
size: NA
CDR3: CASSDTGDWSQPQHF
DNA: TGTGCCAGCAGTGACACAGGGGATTGGAGTCAGCCCCAGCATTTT

J: TRBJ2-3
D: NA
V: TRBV2
size: NA
CDR3: CASARTGTDTQYF
DNA: TGTGCCAGCGCTAGGACTGGCACAGATACGCAGTATTTT

J: TRBJ2-5
D: NA
V: TRBV21-1
size: NA
CDR3: CASSKVAEQETQYF
DNA: TGTGCCAGCAGCAAAGTAGCCGAACAAGAGACCCAGTACTTC

J: TRBJ1-1
D: NA
V: TRBV4-1
size: few
CDR3: CASSLNPGNTEAFF
DNA: TGCGCCAGCAGCCTAAACCCCGGGAACACTGAAGCTTTCTTT

J: TRBJ1-2
D: NA
V: TRBV7-9
size: NA
CDR3: CASSSETAGFYGYTF
DNA: TGTGCCAGCAGCTCTGAGACAGCTGGCTTCTATGGCTACACCTTC

J: TRBJ1-2
D: NA
V: TRBV6-5
size: NA
CDR3: CASSYSGQQRIGGYTF
DNA: TGTGCCAGCAGTTACTCGGGGCAGCAGAGGATTGGTGGCTACACCTTC

J: TRBJ1-2
D: TRBD1
V: TRBV4-2
size: NA
CDR3: CASSPREGGNYGYTF
DNA: TGTGCCAGCAGCCCCCGAGAAGGGGGCAACTATGGCTACACCTTC

J: TRBJ1-1
D: NA
V: TRBV18
size: few
CDR3: CASSPGRNTEAFF
DNA: TGTGCCAGCTCACCAGGGCGGAACACTGAAGCTTTCTTT

J: TRBJ2-1
D: NA
V: TRBV11-2
size: NA
CDR3: CASSGQLYNEQFF
DNA: TGTGCCAGCAGCGGACAACTCTACAATGAGCAGTTCTTC

J: TRBJ2-1
D: NA
V: TRBV19
size: NA
CDR3: CASSKGGEQFF
DNA: TGTGCCAGTAGTAAAGGGGGTGAGCAGTTCTTC

J: TRBJ2-7
D: NA
V: TRBV28
size: NA
CDR3: CASGSFVQYF
DNA: TGTGCCAGCGGTAGTTTTGTGCAGTACTTC

J: TRBJ1-4
D: NA
V: TRBV15
size: few
CDR3: CATQATRTNEKLFF
DNA: TGTGCCACCCAGGCCACAAGAACTAATGAAAAACTGTTTTTT

J: TRBJ1-2
D: NA
V: TRBV7-9
size: NA
CDR3: CASSLTGYGYTF
DNA: TGTGCCAGCAGCTTAACGGGTTATGGCTACACCTTC

J: TRBJ2-5
D: TRBD2
V: TRBV30
size: NA
CDR3: CAWREAGGPGTQYF
DNA: TGTGCCTGGAGAGAAGCGGGGGGGCCGGGGACCCAGTACTTC

J: TRBJ1-1
D: TRBD1
V: TRBV30
size: NA
CDR3: CAWSVRQGGTEAFF
DNA: TGTGCCTGGAGTGTAAGACAGGGCGGCACTGAGGCTTTCTTT

J: TRBJ2-1
D: NA
V: TRBV11-2
size: NA
CDR3: CASSLGRTGEQFF
DNA: TGTGCCAGCAGCTTAGGGAGGACGGGCGAGCAGTTCTTC

J: TRBJ2-7
D: TRBD1
V: TRBV19
size: NA
CDR3: CASSITAAGGNEQYF
DNA: TGTGCCAGTAGTATAACGGCGGCAGGGGGCAACGAGCAGTACTTC

J: TRBJ1-5
D: NA
V: TRBV7-2
size: NA
CDR3: CASSAVFQSPQHF
DNA: TGTGCCAGCAGCGCCGTCTTTCAGTCGCCCCAGCATTTT

J: TRBJ2-1
D: NA
V: TRBV2
size: NA
CDR3: CASSPRLDEQFF
DNA: TGTGCCAGCAGCCCTAGGCTGGATGAGCAGTTCTTC

J: TRBJ2-5
D: TRBD2
V: TRBV28
size: NA
CDR3: CASSVRWRGATETQYF
DNA: TGTGCCAGCAGTGTTAGGTGGCGGGGGGCGACGGAGACCCAGTACTTC

J: TRBJ2-7
D: NA
V: TRBV6-1
size: NA
CDR3: CASSEKQRTYEQYF
DNA: TGTGCCAGCAGTGAAAAACAGAGAACCTACGAGCAGTACTTC

J: TRBJ1-2
D: NA
V: TRBV5-1
size: NA
CDR3: CASRDSMNYGYTF
DNA: TGCGCCAGCAGAGATTCTATGAACTATGGCTACACCTTC

J: TRBJ2-7
D: TRBD2
V: TRBV6-5
size: NA
CDR3: CASSRLAGHSYEQYF
DNA: TGTGCCAGCAGTCGACTAGCGGGGCACTCCTACGAGCAGTACTTC

J: TRBJ2-7
D: NA
V: TRBV28
size: few
CDR3: CASSSGIPYEQYF
DNA: TGTGCCAGCAGTTCCGGGATTCCCTACGAGCAGTACTTC

J: TRBJ2-3
D: NA
V: TRBV7-9
size: NA
CDR3: CASSLGAQTDTQYF
DNA: TGTGCCAGCAGCCTTGGGGCCCAAACAGATACGCAGTATTTT

J: TRBJ2-5
D: TRBD1
V: TRBV2
size: NA
CDR3: CASSPRDRGRETQYF
DNA: TGTGCCAGCAGCCCCCGGGACAGGGGGCGCGAGACCCAGTACTTC

J: TRBJ2-7
D: TRBD1
V: TRBV28
size: NA
CDR3: CASRQPTGGGYEQYF
DNA: TGTGCCAGCAGACAGCCCACAGGGGGCGGATACGAGCAGTACTTC

J: TRBJ2-1
D: TRBD2
V: TRBV4-3
size: NA
CDR3: CASSQGSASGRYNEQFF
DNA: TGCGCCAGCAGCCAAGGATCCGCTAGCGGGAGGTACAATGAGCAGTTCTTC

J: TRBJ2-7
D: NA
V: TRBV6-1
size: NA
CDR3: CASSTLRYEQYF
DNA: TGTGCCAGCAGCACTCTCCGCTACGAGCAGTACTTC

J: TRBJ1-2
D: TRBD1
V: TRBV11-2
size: NA
CDR3: CASSLDPGQGAGSYGYTF
DNA: TGTGCCAGCAGCTTAGATCCCGGACAGGGGGCGGGTAGCTATGGCTACACCTTC

J: TRBJ1-4
D: NA
V: TRBV30
size: NA
CDR3: CAWSNEGGKLFF
DNA: TGTGCCTGGAGTAACGAAGGAGGTAAACTGTTTTTT

J: TRBJ1-2
D: NA
V: TRBV28
size: NA
CDR3: CASTKAGSTPRGYTF
DNA: TGTGCCAGCACCAAAGCGGGGTCTACACCCCGGGGCTACACCTTC

J: TRBJ2-7
D: TRBD2
V: TRBV7-2
size: NA
CDR3: CASSLERESSYEQYF
DNA: TGTGCCAGCAGCTTGGAGCGGGAGAGCTCCTACGAGCAGTACTTC

J: TRBJ1-6
D: TRBD1
V: TRBV28
size: NA
CDR3: CASSQGQIHNSPLHF
DNA: TGTGCCAGCAGCCAGGGACAGATCCATAATTCACCCCTCCACTTT

J: TRBJ2-1
D: NA
V: TRBV2
size: NA
CDR3: CASSEDFYNEQFF
DNA: TGTGCCAGCAGTGAAGACTTCTACAATGAGCAGTTCTTC

J: TRBJ2-5
D: NA
V: TRBV5-1
size: NA
CDR3: CASSSTLTRRETQYF
DNA: TGCGCCAGCAGCTCCACTTTAACTAGACGGGAGACCCAGTACTTC

J: TRBJ1-4
D: TRBD1
V: TRBV5-4
size: NA
CDR3: CASSLRQGAANEKLFF
DNA: TGTGCCAGCAGCTTGAGACAGGGGGCGGCTAATGAAAAACTGTTTTTT

J: TRBJ1-1
D: NA
V: TRBV7-3
size: NA
CDR3: CASSPFMNTEAFF
DNA: TGTGCCAGCAGCCCGTTTATGAACACTGAAGCTTTCTTT

J: TRBJ1-2
D: NA
V: TRBV9
size: once
CDR3: CASSASGAANYGYTF
DNA: TGTGCCAGCAGCGCTTCGGGTGCAGCTAACTATGGCTACACCTTC

J: TRBJ1-6
D: NA
V: TRBV11-2
size: NA
CDR3: CASSSLYNSPLHF
DNA: TGTGCCAGCAGCTCTCTCTATAATTCACCCCTCCACTTT

J: TRBJ2-3
D: TRBD2
V: TRBV2
size: NA
CDR3: CASSDPGTSGSLGQYF
DNA: TGTGCCAGCAGTGACCCCGGGACTAGCGGGAGCCTAGGGCAGTATTTT

J: TRBJ1-6
D: NA
V: TRBV6-1
size: NA
CDR3: CASSEIPAWTYSPLHF
DNA: TGTGCCAGCAGTGAAATCCCCGCGTGGACTTATTCACCCCTCCACTTT

J: TRBJ2-3
D: TRBD1
V: TRBV2
size: NA
CDR3: CASSETGQGTDTQYF
DNA: TGTGCCAGCAGTGAGACTGGACAGGGCACAGATACGCAGTATTTT